The 14 T cell receptor beta chains in this list originate from one sample, sequenced in a study of shared T cell receptors in the human thymus. Method: immunoSEQ multiplex PCR; TCRdb's copy keeps in-frame clones and lacks some. The sample records over 350,000 clones, approximately 95% being singletons. The sequenced sample was thymocytes. The receptor set was obtained from a human donor.

The V and J genes are TRBV10-1 and TRBJ2-7; D is unresolved. Germline V gene data show CDR1 as WNHNN and CDR2 as SYGVQD (reference sequence). This CDR3 is 13 amino acids long. V shed 10 bases and J shed 0 bases, with 13 bases lying between them. In nucleotides, the CDR3 is TGCGCCATTCTTCATCGGTACTCCTACGAGCAGTACTTC. As protein: CAILHRYSYEQYF.

The chain joins TRBV5-4 to TRBJ2-7, with a weak D call TRBD2 (7 bases). The CDR3 spans 13 residues. The germline V and J ends were trimmed by 4 bases and 7 bases, with 15 bases remaining between them. Germline-derived CDR1 and CDR2 are SGHNT and YYREEE (reference sequence). The CDR3 bases are TGTGCCAGCAGCCCCGGAGGGGGGGGAGAGCAGTACTTC. It codes for CASSPGGGGEQYF. Full variable domain (remainder filled in from reference TRBV5-4 and TRBJ2-7): ETGVTQSPTHLIKTRGQQVTLRCSSQSGHNTVSWYQQALGQGPQFIFQYYREEENGRGNFPPRFSGLQFPNYSSELNVNALELDDSALYLCASSPGGGGEQYFGPGTRLTVT.

The chain couples TRBV14 to TRBJ1-1, with TRBD1 matching over 8 bases. J gave up 2 bases and V 1 base, and 9 bases lay outside the gene matches. The CDR3 has 17 residues. Germline lookup yields CDR1 SGHDN and CDR2 FVKESK. The CDR3 nucleotides read TGTGCCAGCAGCCAAGTACCCCTGGACAGGGAAAACACTGAAGCTTTCTTT. The encoded protein is CASSQVPLDRENTEAFF. The full variable domain, rest sourced from reference TRBV14 and TRBJ1-1, is EAGVTQFPSHSVIEKGQTVTLRCDPISGHDNLYWYRRVMGKEIKFLLHFVKESKQDESGMPNNRFLAERTGGTYSTLKVQPAELEDSGVYFCASSQVPLDRENTEAFFGQGTRLTVV.

The V call is TRBV28, the J call TRBJ1-2; 8 bases line up with TRBD1. Germline trimming cut 2 bases from V and 0 bases from J; bases unmatched to any gene: 14. Germline V gene lookup returns CDR1 MDHEN and CDR2 SYDVKM. The CDR3 spans 19 residues. CDR3 nucleotide sequence: TGTGCCAGCAGTTTACCCCGGACAGGGAAGTATTCGGCTAACTATGGCTACACCTTC. Translating gives CASSLPRTGKYSANYGYTF.

This chain's CDR3 is CASSLWLSYEQYF. Written as DNA, the CDR3 is TGTGCCAGCAGTTTATGGTTGTCCTACGAGCAGTACTTC. The rearrangement links TRBV27 to TRBJ2-7; D not resolved. The CDR3 spans 13 residues. Deletions cut 1 base from V and 1 base from J, with 5 bases between. Germline loops: CDR1 MNHEY, CDR2 SMNVEV (reference sequence).

The V and J genes are TRBV2 and TRBJ1-1; 7 bases map to TRBD1. Germline V gene data show CDR1 as SNHLY and CDR2 as FYNNEI. This CDR3 is built from 14 residues. The V gene end was trimmed by 6 bases and the J gene end by 5 bases; junction bases not matched to a gene: 9. The CDR3 nucleotides are TGTGCCAGCAGCCTACAGGGGAGGGGTACTGAAGCTTTCTTT. Amino acids: CASSLQGRGTEAFF.

This chain uses TRBV29-1 with TRBJ2-7; TRBD2 matches 10 bases. The CDR3 consists of 15 residues. Germline CDR1 reads SQVTM; CDR2 reads ANQGSEA. V lost 2 bases and J lost 4; bases outside the gene matches: 8. This CDR3 is CSVELPSGSPYEQYF. Written as DNA, the CDR3 is TGCAGCGTTGAACTACCTAGCGGGAGTCCGTACGAGCAGTACTTC.

J is TRBJ1-1 and V is TRBV15; maybe TRBD1 (6 bases). Trimming took 0 bases from V and 1 from J, leaving 18 bases between them. CDR1 is LNHNV and CDR2 is YYDKDF in the germline V gene (reference sequence). There are 18 residues in the CDR3. The CDR3 bases are TGTGCCACCAGCAGAGAATCATTTTTGGGGGGCGGGAACACTGAAGCTTTCTTT. This codes for CATSRESFLGGGNTEAFF.

On this clone itself: No conserved phenylalanine or tryptophan is present at the end of the CDR3, so a read error is the likely explanation. The limits of the CDR3 on the DNA are not certain, so only TCRdb's listed CDR3 is given. The chain recombines TRBV23-1 with TRBJ1-2. TRBV23-1 is an ORF for which the function is uncertain. The CDR3 length is 10 residues, termini included. CDR3 in amino acids: CASSQSGGFY.

This clone was seen a handful of times. This CDR3 reads CASSNSTETQYF. In DNA, the CDR3 is TGTGCCAGCAGCAATTCAACAGAGACCCAGTACTTC. The rearrangement links TRBV28 to TRBJ2-5; D uncertain. Germline V gene sequence: CDR1 MDHEN, CDR2 SYDVKM. Trimming stripped 6 bases from V and 4 bases from J, with 9 bases between. There are 12 residues in the CDR3. The complete variable domain, with remaining parts taken from reference TRBV28 and TRBJ2-5, reads DVKVTQSSRYLVKRTGEKVFLECVQDMDHENMFWYRQDPGLGLRLIYFSYDVKMKEKGDIPEGYSVSREKKERFSLILESASTNQTSMYLCASSNSTETQYFGPGTRLLVL.

This chain connects TRBV28 to TRBJ1-5; 8 nucleotides line up with TRBD1. Germline CDR1 MDHEN, CDR2 SYDVKM. Losses at the gene ends were 2 bases for V and 4 bases for J; bases not matched to a gene: 4. The length of the CDR3 is 15 residues. The CDR3 coding sequence is TGTGCCAGCAGTTTAAGTAACAGGGGGAATCAGCCCCAGCATTTT. Encoded protein: CASSLSNRGNQPQHF. The variable domain in full, completed from reference TRBV28 and TRBJ1-5, reads DVKVTQSSRYLVKRTGEKVFLECVQDMDHENMFWYRQDPGLGLRLIYFSYDVKMKEKGDIPEGYSVSREKKERFSLILESASTNQTSMYLCASSLSNRGNQPQHFGDGTRLSIL.

The rearrangement joins TRBV27 to TRBJ1-1; 11 nucleotides line up with TRBD1. The CDR3 sequence is 20 residues long. From germline, CDR1 is MNHEY and CDR2 SMNVEV (reference sequence). Trimming at V came to 4 bases and at J to 5 bases, leaving 21 bases not matched to a gene. The CDR3 here is CASSSKRENLGQGARTEAFF. CDR3 in DNA: TGTGCCAGCAGTTCAAAGAGGGAAAACTTAGGACAGGGGGCCCGGACTGAAGCTTTCTTT.

The chain couples TRBV28 to TRBJ2-7, with D possibly matching TRBD2 (6 bases). This CDR3 contains 14 residues. Germline values: CDR1 MDHEN, CDR2 SYDVKM. With 3 bases removed from V and 3 bases from J, the gap between germline ends came to 12 bases. CDR3 coding DNA: TGTGCCAGCAGTTTCGGGGGACCTTTCTACGAGCAGTACTTC. This gives the protein CASSFGGPFYEQYF.

This clone was detected only once. The chain joins TRBV7-9 to TRBJ2-7; 9 nucleotides match TRBD1. The CDR3 is 15 amino acids. The V gene end was trimmed by 2 bases and the J gene end by 7 bases; junction bases not matched to a gene: 9. The V gene's germline CDR1 is SEHNR and CDR2 FQNEAQ (reference sequence). The CDR3 DNA sequence: TGTGCCAGCAGCTTATGGGACAGGGCCAGCGGGGAGCAGTACTTC. The encoded protein is CASSLWDRASGEQYF.